The 24 T cell receptor beta chains listed next were all sequenced from one sample in a study of cytomegalovirus exposure and HLA in healthy donors. With 60 Vbeta and 13 Jbeta primers, the PCR was carried out. Sequencing was performed with immunoSEQ multiplex PCR; in TCRdb, only in-frame clones are kept and a portion is missing. The data show about 98,000 clones, roughly 70% seen once. What was sequenced was PBMCs. The source of these receptors is a male donor in good health and CMV-seronegative.

This clone has a handful of counts. This chain joins TRBV28 and TRBJ1-1; 7 nucleotides match TRBD1. Germline values: CDR1 MDHEN, CDR2 SYDVKM. The CDR3 totals 14 residues. With 2 bases clipped from V and 2 bases from J, the junction kept 2 bases outside the gene matches. The CDR3 nucleotides read TGTGCCAGCAGTTTAAAAGGGGGCAACACTGAAGCTTTCTTT. The encoded protein is CASSLKGGNTEAFF.

This clone has only a few counts. The chain is built from TRBV30 and TRBJ2-6; 12 bases match TRBD1. V gave up 0 bases and J gave up 5 bases; unmatched junction bases: 2. The germline V gene encodes CDR1 GTSNPN and CDR2 SVGIG (reference sequence). The CDR3 is 16 residues long. CDR3 sequence: CAWSVRDRGRANVLTF. CDR3 nucleotide sequence: TGTGCCTGGAGTGTCCGGGACAGGGGGCGGGCCAACGTCCTGACTTTC. Filled out from reference TRBV30 and TRBJ2-6, the complete variable domain reads SQTIHQWPATLVQPVGSPLSLECTVEGTSNPNLYWYRQAAGRGLQLLFYSVGIGQISSEVPQNLSASRPQDRQFILSSKKLLLSDSGFYLCAWSVRDRGRANVLTFGAGSRLTVL.

This clone was seen a handful of times. This chain links TRBV7-2 with TRBJ2-1; 7 bases map to TRBD2. V shed 5 bases and J 1 base; nucleotides not matched to a gene: 11. The CDR3 is 17 amino acids. The germline gives CDR1 SGHTA, CDR2 FQGNSA. CDR3 loop: CASSRTSGISSYNEQFF. In nucleotides, the CDR3 is TGTGCCAGCAGCCGGACCAGCGGGATAAGTTCCTACAATGAGCAGTTCTTC.

V usage is TRBV5-1 and J usage is TRBJ2-3; D may be TRBD1 (5 bases). Per germline, CDR1 SGHRS and CDR2 YFSETQ. Between the trimmed V and J ends, which lost 2 bases and 1 base, there was a span of 20 bases. This CDR3 is 18 amino acids long. CDR3 DNA: TGCGCCAGCAGCTTTGCCGTGACAGCCCCTATTCGCACAGATACGCAGTATTTT. It codes for CASSFAVTAPIRTDTQYF.

This sequence joins TRBV5-1 and TRBJ2-7; D perhaps matches TRBD2 (6 bases). Trimming left V 0 bases short and J 2 bases short, with 12 bases between. The CDR3 has 15 amino acids. CDR1 and CDR2 from the germline V gene are SGHRS and YFSETQ. CDR3 in DNA: TGCGCCAGCAGCTTGGCGGGGGACTCCACCTACGAGCAGTACTTC. Translating it yields CASSLAGDSTYEQYF.

J is TRBJ2-1 and V is TRBV7-3, with 8 bases fitting TRBD2. Germline trimming cut 4 bases from V and 0 bases from J; bases unmatched to any gene: 5. Per the germline V gene, CDR1 is SGHTA and CDR2 is FQGTGA. The length of the CDR3 is 16 residues. Written as DNA, the CDR3 is TGTGCCAGCAGCTCTAACAGCGGGAGCTCCTACAATGAGCAGTTCTTC. The encoded protein is CASSSNSGSSYNEQFF.

The genes are TRBV2 and TRBJ2-7; the D is unclear. The CDR3 extends over 11 amino acids. Germline V gene sequence: CDR1 SNHLY, CDR2 FYNNEI. V was cut by 5 bases and J by 2 bases, with 4 bases left in between. CDR3 nucleotides: TGTGCCAGCAGTCACACCTACGAGCAGTACTTC. This gives the protein CASSHTYEQYF. The complete variable domain, with remaining parts taken from reference TRBV2 and TRBJ2-7, reads EPEVTQTPSHQVTQMGQEVILRCVPISNHLYFYWYRQILGQKVEFLVSFYNNEISEKSEIFDDQFSVERPDGSNFTLKIRSTKLEDSAMYFCASSHTYEQYFGPGTRLTVT.

The chain employs TRBV4-1 and TRBJ2-5; D perhaps matches TRBD1 (6 bases). The J call is in doubt because the DNA end fits TRBJ2-7 better. Germline loops: CDR1 MGHRA, CDR2 YSYEKL. The CDR3 is 17 residues long. For the CDR3, the DNA is TGCGCCAGCAGCCAAGACGCGACCCCAGGGGTGTCGTACGAGCAGTACTTC. It yields the protein CASSQDATPGVSYEQYF.

V and J are TRBV9 and TRBJ1-1, with TRBD1 matching over 8 bases. Trimming at V came to 0 bases and at J to 5 bases, leaving 9 bases not matched to a gene. CDR1 and CDR2 from the germline V gene are SGDLS and YYNGEE. The CDR3 runs 16 residues. The CDR3 protein is CASSVGKTGVSTEAFF. The CDR3 nucleotides are TGTGCCAGCAGCGTAGGCAAGACAGGGGTGTCGACTGAAGCTTTCTTT.

This clone was counted only a few times. The chain is built from TRBV28 and TRBJ2-6; D remains unclear. Germline CDR1 is MDHEN and CDR2 is SYDVKM. CDR3 length: 15 residues. V was clipped by 2 bases and J by 2 bases, with 7 bases between them. DNA for the CDR3: TGTGCCAGCAGTTTAGCAAAGCCTGGGGCCAACGTCCTGACTTTC. Amino acids: CASSLAKPGANVLTF.

The genes are TRBV9 and TRBJ2-3; 8 bases agree with TRBD2. The CDR3 covers 15 residues. Germline V gene lookup returns CDR1 SGDLS and CDR2 YYNGEE. V lost 3 bases, J lost 2 bases, and 5 bases stayed unmatched. This chain's CDR3 is CASSALAGFTDTQYF. For the CDR3, the DNA is TGTGCCAGCAGCGCCTTAGCGGGGTTCACAGATACGCAGTATTTT.

The chain carries TRBV7-9 and TRBJ2-2; D not certain. V was shortened by 5 bases and J by 7 bases, with 14 bases between the two germline ends. Germline values: CDR1 SEHNR, CDR2 FQNEAQ (reference sequence). The length of the CDR3 is 14 residues. The CDR3 protein is CASSPIRRGGELFF. The CDR3 nucleotides read TGTGCCAGCAGCCCTATCAGACGAGGCGGGGAGCTGTTTTTT.

This clone has more than one count but fewer than ten. J is TRBJ1-2 and V is TRBV2; 8 bases align to TRBD1. Germline CDR1 is SNHLY and CDR2 is FYNNEI. The CDR3 length is 14 residues. J gave up 5 bases and V 6 bases, and 8 bases lay outside the gene matches. CDR3 DNA sequence: TGTGCCAGCAGCTCCACAGGGGGGGGGTATGGCTACACCTTC. It codes for CASSSTGGGYGYTF. The whole variable domain, remainder taken from reference TRBV2 and TRBJ1-2, is EPEVTQTPSHQVTQMGQEVILRCVPISNHLYFYWYRQILGQKVEFLVSFYNNEISEKSEIFDDQFSVERPDGSNFTLKIRSTKLEDSAMYFCASSSTGGGYGYTFGSGTRLTVV.

V and J are TRBV27 and TRBJ2-7; no clear D. The CDR3 runs to 14 residues. V was trimmed by 5 bases and J by 2 bases, leaving 13 bases between them. Germline V gene lookup returns CDR1 MNHEY and CDR2 SMNVEV (reference sequence). CDR3 sequence: CASSPDNQPYEQYF. The DNA for the CDR3 is TGTGCCAGCAGTCCAGACAACCAACCCTACGAGCAGTACTTC.

The chain carries TRBV6-6 and TRBJ2-5, with a weak D call TRBD1 (8 bases). Germline values: CDR1 MNHNY, CDR2 SVGAGI (reference sequence). V dropped 4 bases and J dropped 3 bases, with 15 bases sitting between them. The CDR3 has 15 residues. In DNA, the CDR3 is TGTGCCAGCAGTTTACAGGGGGGGGTCGAAGAGACCCAGTACTTC. Translating gives CASSLQGGVEETQYF.

This chain uses TRBV7-9 with TRBJ2-2; D call uncertain. Germline V lookup: CDR1 SEHNR, CDR2 FQNEAQ (reference sequence). V was cut by 8 bases and J by 2 bases, with 6 bases left in between. The CDR3 spans 12 residues. The CDR3 protein is CASRVNTGELFF. The CDR3 nucleotides are TGTGCCAGCCGGGTCAACACCGGGGAGCTGTTTTTT.

This clone appeared a few times. The J gene is TRBJ2-2, the V gene TRBV11-2; 7 positions match TRBD2. The J segment lost 0 bases and the V segment lost 3 bases, leaving 1 base of the junction unmatched. Looked up from germline, CDR1 is SGHAT and CDR2 is FQNNGV. The CDR3 loop spans 15 amino acids. CDR3: CASSFSGSNTGELFF. CDR3 bases: TGTGCCAGCAGCTTTAGCGGGTCGAACACCGGGGAGCTGTTTTTT.

The chain uses TRBV7-2 and TRBJ2-7; 11 nucleotides align to TRBD1. Germline values: CDR1 SGHTA, CDR2 FQGNSA. The V gene end was trimmed by 5 bases and the J gene end by 6 bases; junction bases not matched to a gene: 9. This CDR3 is 15 amino acids long. The chain's CDR3 is CASSRPPGTGGEQYF. The CDR3 DNA is TGTGCCAGCAGCAGACCTCCCGGGACAGGGGGCGAGCAGTACTTC.

This clone was seen a few times. The J gene is TRBJ1-3, the V gene TRBV28; D gene unclear. Between the trimmed V and J ends, which lost 6 bases and 5 bases, there was a span of 5 bases. The CDR3 extends over 11 amino acids. From germline, CDR1 is MDHEN and CDR2 SYDVKM. The CDR3 spells CASSPRNTIYF. DNA of the CDR3: TGTGCCAGCAGCCCTAGAAACACCATATATTTT.

The chain employs TRBV19 and TRBJ2-2; unclear D gene. This CDR3 is built from 14 residues. Germline V CDR1 and CDR2: LNHDA, SQIVND (reference sequence). V was clipped by 0 bases and J by 3 bases, with 5 bases between them. CDR3 DNA: TGTGCCAGTAGTATAGATCCCGACACCGGGGAGCTGTTTTTT. Amino acids: CASSIDPDTGELFF.

The chain couples TRBV28 to TRBJ2-7, with 9 positions matching TRBD2. The CDR3 has 13 residues. Germline V CDR1 and CDR2: MDHEN, SYDVKM. Losses at the gene ends were 2 bases for V and 13 bases for J; bases not matched to a gene: 9. The CDR3 region has the DNA TGTGCCAGCAGTTTAAGTCGCGGGGGGGACGGATACTTC. Its translation: CASSLSRGGDGYF. Using reference TRBV28 and TRBJ2-7 for the parts outside the CDR3, the full variable domain is DVKVTQSSRYLVKRTGEKVFLECVQDMDHENMFWYRQDPGLGLRLIYFSYDVKMKEKGDIPEGYSVSREKKERFSLILESASTNQTSMYLCASSLSRGGDGYFGPGTRLTVT.

The rearrangement joins TRBV29-1 to TRBJ2-3; tentatively, D is TRBD2 (5 bases). V gave up 4 bases and J gave up 5 bases, with 19 bases separating them. Germline CDR1 and CDR2: SQVTM and ANQGSEA. This CDR3 has 15 amino acids. The CDR3 region is CSVAEGGPRRDTQYF. The CDR3 DNA reads TGCAGCGTTGCCGAGGGCGGACCCCGGAGAGATACGCAGTATTTT.

The chain couples TRBV6-6 to TRBJ2-1; weak D call: TRBD2 (7 bases). V lost 6 bases, J lost 3 bases, and 15 bases lay in between. The length of the CDR3 is 15 residues. Germline values: CDR1 MNHNY, CDR2 SVGAGI (reference sequence). The CDR3 spells CASSDRTSSYNEQFF. CDR3 nucleotides: TGTGCCAGCAGCGACAGGACTAGTAGCTACAATGAGCAGTTCTTC.

The chain carries TRBV28 and TRBJ1-5, with 7 bases fitting TRBD1. This CDR3 region has 15 residues. CDR1 is MDHEN, CDR2 SYDVKM, per germline. Trimming cost V 5 bases and J 4 bases; bases outside gene matches: 8. CDR3 sequence reads: CASSLRTGLNQPQHF. The CDR3 DNA is TGTGCCAGCAGTCTCCGGACAGGACTAAATCAGCCCCAGCATTTT.